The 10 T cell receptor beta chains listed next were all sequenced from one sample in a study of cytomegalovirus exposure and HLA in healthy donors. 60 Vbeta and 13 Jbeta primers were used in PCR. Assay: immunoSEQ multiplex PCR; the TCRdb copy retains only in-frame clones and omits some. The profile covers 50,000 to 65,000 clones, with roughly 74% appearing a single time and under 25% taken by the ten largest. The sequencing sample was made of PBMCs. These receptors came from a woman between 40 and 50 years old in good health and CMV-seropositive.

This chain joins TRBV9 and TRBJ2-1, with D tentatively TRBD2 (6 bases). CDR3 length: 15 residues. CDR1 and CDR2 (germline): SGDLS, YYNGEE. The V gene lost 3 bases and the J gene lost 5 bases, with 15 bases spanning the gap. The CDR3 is CASSGYRDSDNEQFF. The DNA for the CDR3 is TGTGCCAGCAGCGGATACCGGGACTCTGACAATGAGCAGTTCTTC.

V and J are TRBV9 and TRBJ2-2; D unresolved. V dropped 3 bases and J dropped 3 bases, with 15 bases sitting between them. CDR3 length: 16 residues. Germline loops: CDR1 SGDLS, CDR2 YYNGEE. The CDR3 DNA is TGTGCCAGCAGCGGTAGAAATATTTTTGACACCGGGGAGCTGTTTTTT. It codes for CASSGRNIFDTGELFF.

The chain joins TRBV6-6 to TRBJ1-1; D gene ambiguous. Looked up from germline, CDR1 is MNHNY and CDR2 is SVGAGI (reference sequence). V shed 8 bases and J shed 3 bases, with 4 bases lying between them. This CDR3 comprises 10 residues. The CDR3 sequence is CASWHTEAFF. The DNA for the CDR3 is TGTGCCAGCTGGCACACTGAAGCTTTCTTT.

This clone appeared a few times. The CDR3: CASSAGQGTEAFF. The CDR3 coding sequence is TGTGCCAGCAGCGCTGGACAGGGCACCGAAGCTTTCTTT. The chain employs TRBV7-6 and TRBJ1-1, with 8 bases lining up with TRBD1. The CDR3 runs 13 residues. The V segment lost 5 bases and the J segment 8 bases; nucleotides outside the gene matches: 7. The germline gives CDR1 SGHVS, CDR2 FNYEAQ.

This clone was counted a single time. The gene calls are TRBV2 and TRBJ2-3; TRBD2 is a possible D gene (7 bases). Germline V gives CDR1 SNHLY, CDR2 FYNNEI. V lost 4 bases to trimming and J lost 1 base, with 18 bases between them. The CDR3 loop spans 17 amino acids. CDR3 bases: TGTGCCAGCAGTGGCCTCCAGGGGAGCGGGGGCACAGATACGCAGTATTTT. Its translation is CASSGLQGSGGTDTQYF.

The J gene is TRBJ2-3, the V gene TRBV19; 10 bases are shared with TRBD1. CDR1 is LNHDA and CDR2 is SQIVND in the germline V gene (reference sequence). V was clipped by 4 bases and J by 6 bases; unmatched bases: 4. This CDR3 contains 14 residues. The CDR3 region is CASSKGQGPDTQYF. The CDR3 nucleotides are TGTGCCAGTAGTAAGGGACAGGGGCCTGATACGCAGTATTTT.

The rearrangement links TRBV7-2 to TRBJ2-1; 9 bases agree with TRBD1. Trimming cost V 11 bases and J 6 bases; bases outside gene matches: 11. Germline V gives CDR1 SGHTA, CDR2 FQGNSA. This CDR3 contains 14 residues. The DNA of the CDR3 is TGTGCCGGGGGATACAGGGGGCGCGTCAATGAGCAGTTCTTC. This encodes CAGGYRGRVNEQFF.

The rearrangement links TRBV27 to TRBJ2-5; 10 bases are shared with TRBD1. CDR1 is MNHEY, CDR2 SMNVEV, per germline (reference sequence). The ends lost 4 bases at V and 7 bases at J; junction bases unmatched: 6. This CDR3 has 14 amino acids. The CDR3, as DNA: TGTGCCAGCAGTTCGGACAGGGGGTATGGGACCCAGTACTTC. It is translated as CASSSDRGYGTQYF.

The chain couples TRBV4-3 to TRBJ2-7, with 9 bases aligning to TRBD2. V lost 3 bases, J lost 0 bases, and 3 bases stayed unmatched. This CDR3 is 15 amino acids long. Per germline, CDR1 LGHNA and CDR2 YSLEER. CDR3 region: CASSQGRGGSYEQYF. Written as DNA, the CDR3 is TGCGCCAGCAGCCAGGGGCGGGGGGGCTCCTACGAGCAGTACTTC.

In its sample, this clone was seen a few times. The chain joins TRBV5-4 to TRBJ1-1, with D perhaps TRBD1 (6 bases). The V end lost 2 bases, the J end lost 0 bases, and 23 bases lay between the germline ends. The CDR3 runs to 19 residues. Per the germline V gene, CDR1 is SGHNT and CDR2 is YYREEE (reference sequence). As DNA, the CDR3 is TGTGCCAGCAGCTTTTTCCGGGACACCCTCTACCGAATGAACACTGAAGCTTTCTTT. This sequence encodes CASSFFRDTLYRMNTEAFF.